This T cell receptor beta chain was recorded in a study of neurological immune-mediated disorders. At least ten counts were recorded for this clonotype. The germline V and J ends were trimmed by 4 bases and 4 bases, with 17 bases remaining between them. The germline V gene has CDR1 SGHRS and CDR2 YFSETQ. This CDR3 comprises 16 residues. TCRdb reanalysed the 5' RACE reads using MiXCR and keeps one entry per CDR3 protein. The table has about 50,000 distinct CDR3 sequences, 1.9% seen once; the top ten hold approximately 2.1%. The source material was PBMCs. This chain links TRBV5-1 with TRBJ2-2; perhaps TRBD1 as D (5 bases). The clonotype originates from a woman between 40 and 50 years old with multiple sclerosis. CDR3 DNA sequence: TGCGCCAGCAGCCCCGATCCGCAGGGAACCACCGGGGAGCTGTTTTTT. Its translation is CASSPDPQGTTGELFF.